This T cell receptor (beta chain) derives from a study of T cells after yellow fever vaccination. Germline V gene data show CDR1 as LNHDA and CDR2 as SQIVND (reference sequence). Trimming took off 2 bases at V and 2 bases at J, with 6 bases between the two ends. The CDR3 is 13 residues long. TCR cDNA was made by 5'RACE template switching, adding a universal primer site and UMIs. TCRdb used MiXCR to reprocess the 5' RACE reads, holding one entry per CDR3 protein. Here the sample spans 120,000 or so distinct CDR3 sequences, roughly 9% being singletons. This clonotype occurred a few times. The J gene is TRBJ1-2, the V gene TRBV19, with a weak D call TRBD1 (6 bases). The TCR was taken from a man aged 18 to 30 who received the YFV17D yellow fever vaccine. Source: CD8+ T cells sorted from PBMCs, taken on the day of the yellow fever booster vaccination. CDR3 region: CASSIQGNYGYTF. The CDR3 DNA reads TGTGCCAGTAGTATACAGGGGAACTATGGCTACACCTTC.